The clone carrying this T cell receptor (beta chain) was seen ten or more times. Its specificity is not known. At one boundary the junction diverges from the germline segment, which might be a read error. The CDR3 extends over 13 amino acids. Looked up from germline, CDR1 is MNHEY and CDR2 is SVGEGT. The record originates from a study of T cells in Graves' hyperthyroidism and ophthalmopathy. Stable Graves' hyperthyroidism meant no ophthalmopathy progression within 18 months. Based on clinical symptoms, serum thyroxine and TRAb, thyroid ultrasound and orbital computed tomography, diagnoses were reached. Amplification targeted TCR beta CDR3 regions from RNA transcripts. The study used the HTBI primer set for a first-round RT-PCR of the TCR CDR3. In TCRdb, the multiplex PCR reads were re-called with MiXCR into one record per CDR3 protein. The data contain about 420,000 distinct CDR3 sequences, around 14% of them singletons.

Study-wide results and caveats: Most thyroid-expanded clonotypes above 0.001 were also found in blood. Ophthalmopathy could be told apart from stable hyperthyroidism with a 13 V-J model.

Sequenced sample: blood. The V call is TRBV6-2 or TRBV6-3, the J call TRBJ1-1, with TRBD1 as a possible D gene (5 bases). This sequence was found in a woman younger than 30 with Graves' hyperthyroidism. The CDR3 here is CASRYSGTPEAFF. In DNA, the CDR3 is TGTGCCAGCAGATACTCAGGGACGCCTGAAGCTTTCTTT.